This TCR beta chain was captured in a study of blood T cell repertoires in COVID-19. Study background: Spain, Italy and the United States supplied samples that represented acute and convalescent COVID-19.

This clone was seen only once. Participants were aged about 18 to 100 years, lived in under 25 US areas, and enrolled virtually. Two negative PCRs, clearance, or symptom resolution characterized the recovered Cohort 3 donors. Method: immunoSEQ multiplex PCR; TCRdb's copy keeps in-frame clones and lacks some. The sample shows over 300,000 clones, around 84% of them seen only once. The junction had 7 bases not matched to a gene; V was cut back by 1 base and J by 8 bases. Germline V gene data show CDR1 as SNHLY and CDR2 as FYNNEI. The CDR3 is 14 residues long. The chain combines TRBV2 with TRBJ1-2, with 7 bases matching TRBD1. The clonotype was recovered from a woman aged 18-30 years who had recovered from COVID-19. Source material: PBMCs or T cells enriched from blood (not recorded which). In nucleotides, the CDR3 is TGTGCCAGCAGTGAAGGTGGCAGGGGGAGAGGCTACACCTTC. This sequence encodes CASSEGGRGRGYTF.